The source of this T cell receptor (beta chain) is a study of radiotherapy plus CTLA-4 blockade in lung cancer. Background on the study: Objective responses arose in 15% to 20% of patients, and under 40% experienced disease control. General study findings and limits: An expansion of tumor-derived TCR clones occurred in blood after radiotherapy plus ipilimumab. Reports identified early blood T cell clone dynamics, with interferon-beta, as the best response predictor.

Data came from immunoSEQ multiplex PCR; TCRdb stores just in-frame clones and leaves some out. There are approximately 72,000 clones in the sample; approximately 78% occur only once, and 7% to 8.5% lies in the top ten. Judged by abundance, this clone is medium-sized. The antigen is unknown. The CDR3 runs 14 residues. CDR1 and CDR2 from the germline V gene are SGHTA and FQGNSA. V gave up 5 bases and J gave up 2 bases, with 11 bases separating them. Those with chemo-refractory metastatic non-small-cell lung cancer were treated with focal radiation combined with CTLA-4 blockade using ipilimumab. The chain combines TRBV7-2 with TRBJ2-3; no clear D gene. Specimen: peripheral blood, collected from a patient treated with radiotherapy plus ipilimumab. The source is a human donor with non-small cell lung cancer who had a complete response to radiotherapy plus ipilimumab. In nucleotides, the CDR3 is TGTGCCAGCAGCGCCCAAGCTCACACAGATACGCAGTATTTT. It codes for CASSAQAHTDTQYF.